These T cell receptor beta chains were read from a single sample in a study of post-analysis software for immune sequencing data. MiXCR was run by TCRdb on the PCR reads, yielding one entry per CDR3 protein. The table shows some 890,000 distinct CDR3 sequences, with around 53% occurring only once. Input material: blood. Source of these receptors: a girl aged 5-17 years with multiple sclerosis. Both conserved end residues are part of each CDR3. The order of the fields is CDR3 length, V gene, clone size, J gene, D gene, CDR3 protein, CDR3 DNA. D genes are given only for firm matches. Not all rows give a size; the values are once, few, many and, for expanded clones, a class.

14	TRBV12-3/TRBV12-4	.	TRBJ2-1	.	CASSFSGAGDEQFF	TGTGCCAGCAGTTTCTCAGGGGCTGGAGATGAGCAGTTCTTC
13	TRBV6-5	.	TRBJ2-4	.	CASGQGGKNIQYF	TGTGCCAGCGGTCAGGGAGGCAAAAACATTCAGTACTTC
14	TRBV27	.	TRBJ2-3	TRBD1	CASSQQGALHTQYF	TGTGCCAGCAGCCAACAGGGGGCCCTTCATACGCAGTATTTT
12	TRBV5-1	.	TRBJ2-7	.	CASSPDRSEQYF	TGCGCCAGCAGCCCTGACCGGAGCGAGCAGTACTTC
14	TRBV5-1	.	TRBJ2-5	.	CASSLRPYQETQYF	TGCGCCAGCAGCTTGAGGCCCTACCAAGAGACCCAGTACTTC
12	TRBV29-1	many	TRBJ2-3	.	CSVRSSTDTQYF	TGCAGCGTCAGGTCTAGCACAGATACGCAGTATTTT
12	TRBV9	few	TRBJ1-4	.	CASSPRGEKLFF	TGTGCCAGCAGCCCCCGGGGTGAAAAACTGTTTTTT
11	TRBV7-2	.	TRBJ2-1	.	CASREGAAQFF	TGTGCCAGCAGGGAGGGAGCGGCGCAGTTCTTC
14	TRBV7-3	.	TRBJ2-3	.	CASSLQRGTDTQYF	TGTGCCAGCAGCTTACAGCGGGGCACAGATACGCAGTATTTT
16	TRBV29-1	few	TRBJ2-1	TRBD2	CSVEEGGGVFYNEQFF	TGCAGCGTTGAAGAGGGCGGGGGGGTATTCTACAATGAGCAGTTCTTC
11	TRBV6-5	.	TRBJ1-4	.	CASSYYEKLFF	TGTGCCAGCAGTTACTATGAAAAACTGTTTTTT